These T cell receptor beta chains were read from a single sample in a study of cytomegalovirus exposure and HLA in healthy donors. This table comes from immunoSEQ multiplex PCR, and its TCRdb copy is limited to in-frame clones, with some not included. The sample comprises over 150,000 clones, just under 90% of which are singletons, and 4% to 4.5% rests with the top ten. The sequenced sample was PBMCs. These receptor sequences come from a man aged 18 to 29 in good health and CMV-seropositive. CDR3s include the opening cysteine and the closing phenylalanine or tryptophan. A D gene is named only where the DNA matches it firmly. Clone size is shown for a subset of rows, as once, few, many or a class of expanded clone.

TRBJ1-4 | TRBV25-1 | . | 14 | . | CASTGGVDNEKLFF | TGTGCCAGCACCGGAGGAGTTGATAATGAAAAACTGTTTTTT
TRBJ2-3 | TRBV2 | . | 13 | . | CASSVLRVDTQYF | TGTGCCAGCAGTGTTTTGAGGGTGGATACGCAGTATTTT
TRBJ2-3 | TRBV25-1 | TRBD1 | 15 | . | CASSIGTGLTDTQYF | TGTGCCAGCAGTATCGGGACAGGGCTCACAGATACGCAGTATTTT
TRBJ1-5 | TRBV19 | . | 15 | . | CASSNPGVSNQPQHF | TGTGCCAGTAGTAATCCGGGGGTTAGCAATCAGCCCCAGCATTTT
TRBJ2-3 | TRBV18 | TRBD2 | 15 | . | CASSPLAGVGDTQYF | TGTGCCAGCTCACCTTTGGCGGGAGTTGGAGATACGCAGTATTTT
TRBJ2-1 | TRBV6-1 | . | 17 | . | CASSDPDGALNYNEQFF | TGTGCCAGCAGTGATCCTGATGGAGCCCTCAACTACAATGAGCAGTTCTTC
TRBJ2-7 | TRBV29-1 | TRBD2 | 13 | . | CSVGTSGMYEQYF | TGCAGCGTGGGGACTAGCGGGATGTACGAGCAGTACTTC
TRBJ2-1 | TRBV7-6 | TRBD2 | 14 | . | CASSRDYMAREQFF | TGTGCCAGCAGCCGGGACTACATGGCGCGGGAGCAGTTCTTC
TRBJ1-1 | TRBV7-9 | . | 16 | . | CASSPIARVRYTEAFF | TGTGCCAGCAGCCCAATCGCCCGGGTCAGATACACTGAAGCTTTCTTT
TRBJ2-3 | TRBV11-2 | TRBD2 | 19 | . | CASSLDGLAGGVSTDTQYF | TGTGCCAGCAGCTTAGACGGACTAGCGGGAGGCGTGAGCACAGATACGCAGTATTTT
TRBJ2-2 | TRBV5-6 | TRBD1 | 18 | . | CASSLIGLGTGAEGELFF | TGTGCCAGCAGCTTGATTGGTCTCGGGACAGGGGCTGAGGGGGAGCTGTTTTTT
TRBJ2-1 | TRBV6-4 | TRBD2 | 19 | once | CASSIKREGRLVIFNEQFF | TGTGCCAGCAGTATTAAGCGGGAGGGCCGGTTAGTAATATTCAATGAGCAGTTCTTC
TRBJ2-6 | TRBV15 | . | 17 | . | CATSGRTERSGANVLTF | TGTGCCACCAGCGGACGGACAGAGCGCTCTGGGGCCAACGTCCTGACTTTC
TRBJ2-5 | TRBV7-8 | TRBD2 | 15 | . | CASSLASGWKETQYF | TGTGCCAGCAGCTTGGCTAGCGGGTGGAAAGAGACCCAGTACTTC
TRBJ2-7 | TRBV28 | . | 15 | few | CASSLGRGKNYEQYF | TGTGCCAGCAGTTTAGGGAGGGGGAAGAACTACGAGCAGTACTTC
TRBJ2-2 | TRBV5-5 | . | 15 | once | CASSLDSWNTGELFF | TGTGCCAGCAGCTTGGACAGCTGGAACACCGGGGAGCTGTTTTTT
TRBJ2-2 | TRBV4-1 | . | 16 | . | CASSQQGRLGTGELFF | TGCGCCAGCAGCCAACAGGGCAGGCTAGGCACCGGGGAGCTGTTTTTT
TRBJ2-7 | TRBV18 | TRBD1 | 16 | . | CASSPAERGRRDEQYF | TGTGCCAGCTCACCGGCGGAAAGGGGGCGCCGGGACGAGCAGTACTTC
TRBJ2-7 | TRBV6-1 | . | 15 | . | CASRLTRGGIREQYF | TGTGCCAGCAGGTTAACCCGCGGAGGGATACGAGAGCAGTACTTC
TRBJ1-1 | TRBV7-2 | . | 13 | . | CASSLGGTPEAFF | TGTGCCAGTAGCTTAGGAGGGACACCCGAAGCTTTCTTT
TRBJ1-5 | TRBV28 | . | 12 | . | CASTLVNQPQHF | TGTGCCAGCACTCTTGTCAATCAGCCCCAGCATTTT
TRBJ1-1 | TRBV29-1 | TRBD1 | 14 | . | CSGRTGSGNTEAFF | TGCAGCGGCCGGACAGGGTCCGGGAACACTGAAGCTTTCTTT
TRBJ1-2 | TRBV29-1 | . | 14 | . | CSVLTQQANYGYTF | TGCAGCGTGCTCACACAGCAAGCTAACTATGGCTACACCTTC
TRBJ2-7 | TRBV5-1 | TRBD1 | 14 | . | CASSLADRVAEQYF | TGCGCCAGCAGCTTGGCGGACAGGGTGGCCGAGCAGTACTTC
TRBJ2-7 | TRBV29-1 | . | 18 | once | CSVYLGTSNHRNSYEQYF | TGCAGCGTGTACCTCGGGACTTCCAACCATCGTAACTCCTACGAGCAGTACTTC
TRBJ2-5 | TRBV11-2 | TRBD2 | 16 | . | CASSLGTSGSIETQYF | TGTGCCAGCAGCCTAGGGACTAGCGGGTCCATCGAGACCCAGTACTTC
TRBJ2-4 | TRBV19 | TRBD2 | 17 | . | CASSVPGEGVPYIIQYF | TGTGCCAGTAGTGTCCCCGGGGAGGGAGTCCCGTATATCATTCAGTACTTC
TRBJ2-3 | TRBV18 | . | 18 | . | CASSLTVRRAHKADTQYF | TGTGCCAGCTCACTGACAGTCCGTCGGGCCCACAAAGCAGATACGCAGTATTTT
TRBJ2-1 | TRBV5-1 | . | 13 | . | CASSDGQYNEQFF | TGCGCCAGCAGCGACGGACAGTACAATGAGCAGTTCTTC
TRBJ1-3 | TRBV6-5 | . | 16 | . | CASSYSTPGIGNTIYF | TGTGCCAGCAGTTACTCGACTCCGGGGATCGGAAACACCATATATTTT
TRBJ1-1 | TRBV5-4 | TRBD1 | 15 | . | CASSHTGGDDTEAFF | TGTGCCAGCAGCCATACAGGGGGGGACGACACTGAAGCTTTCTTT
TRBJ2-7 | TRBV10-3 | TRBD2 | 17 | few | CATSGQGPSGRAYEQYF | TGTGCCACCTCCGGGCAGGGACCTAGCGGGAGGGCCTACGAGCAGTACTTC
TRBJ2-5 | TRBV5-1 | . | 15 | . | CASSLRLRGQETQYF | TGCGCCAGCAGCCTCCGACTCAGGGGCCAAGAGACCCAGTACTTC
TRBJ2-3 | TRBV30 | TRBD2 | 16 | . | CAWSPQLAGPADTQYF | TGTGCCTGGAGTCCCCAGCTAGCGGGGCCCGCAGATACGCAGTATTTT
TRBJ1-3 | TRBV28 | TRBD1 | 14 | . | CASRGTGNGNTIYF | TGTGCCAGCAGGGGGACAGGGAACGGAAACACCATATATTTT
TRBJ2-1 | TRBV6-1 | TRBD2 | 15 | . | CASSAGSLAGEEQFF | TGTGCCAGCAGTGCCGGGTCGCTAGCGGGGGAGGAGCAGTTCTTC
TRBJ2-7 | TRBV28 | TRBD2 | 17 | . | CASSRIRGLAGDYEQYF | TGTGCCAGCAGCCGAATTAGGGGACTAGCGGGAGACTACGAGCAGTACTTC
TRBJ2-3 | TRBV27 | TRBD2 | 16 | . | CASSLSGRASTDTQYF | TGTGCCAGCAGTTTAAGCGGGAGGGCGAGCACAGATACGCAGTATTTT
TRBJ1-1 | TRBV11-2 | TRBD1 | 15 | . | CASSSDRGKYTEAFF | TGTGCCAGCAGCTCCGACAGGGGGAAATACACTGAAGCTTTCTTT
TRBJ2-1 | TRBV6-5 | TRBD2 | 15 | . | CASSRGLADNNEQFF | TGTGCCAGCAGTAGGGGACTAGCGGACAACAATGAGCAGTTCTTC
TRBJ2-5 | TRBV9 | TRBD2 | 16 | . | CASSGRGLAGAETQYF | TGTGCCAGCAGCGGCCGAGGACTAGCGGGAGCGGAGACCCAGTACTTC
TRBJ2-2 | TRBV28 | TRBD1 | 15 | . | CASRPSTGGTGELFF | TGTGCCAGCAGACCCTCGACAGGGGGCACCGGGGAGCTGTTTTTT
TRBJ1-4 | TRBV18 | . | 16 | . | CASSPLGADPNEKLFF | TGTGCCAGCTCACCACTGGGAGCCGACCCTAATGAAAAACTGTTTTTT
TRBJ1-2 | TRBV4-1 | . | 16 | . | CASSQDYGGAFFGYTF | TGCGCCAGCAGCCAAGATTACGGGGGGGCATTCTTTGGCTACACCTTC
TRBJ2-1 | TRBV19 | TRBD2 | 15 | . | CASSKDRDYESEQFF | TGTGCCAGTAGTAAGGACCGGGACTATGAAAGTGAGCAGTTCTTC
TRBJ2-1 | TRBV6-5 | . | 16 | . | CASSYSGGRSYNEQFF | TGTGCCAGCAGTTATAGTGGCGGGCGGTCCTACAATGAGCAGTTCTTC
TRBJ2-3 | TRBV6-1 | TRBD2 | 16 | . | CASSGRAGGPTDTQYF | TGTGCCAGCAGTGGACGAGCGGGAGGGCCGACAGATACGCAGTATTTT
TRBJ2-7 | TRBV5-1 | TRBD2 | 18 | . | CASSRLVGRAGSSYEQYF | TGCGCCAGCAGCCGACTCGTAGGGAGAGCGGGGAGCTCCTACGAGCAGTACTTC
TRBJ2-7 | TRBV6-5 | TRBD2 | 16 | . | CASSYSRASGPYEQYF | TGTGCCAGCAGTTACTCGAGGGCTAGCGGGCCTTACGAGCAGTACTTC
TRBJ2-3 | TRBV11-3 | . | 14 | . | CASSSGTSTDTQYF | TGTGCCAGCAGCTCCGGGACAAGCACAGATACGCAGTATTTT